The 2 T cell receptor beta chains presented below share a single source sample, sequenced in a study of control samples from healthy donors and cancer patients. Profiled with immunoSEQ multiplex PCR; TCRdb holds only in-frame clones, not every one. The table includes 150,000 to 200,000 clones, around 94% detected once. The specimen sequenced was PBMCs. The origin of the receptors is a man between 60 and 70 years old with colorectal cancer.

J is TRBJ2-3 and V is TRBV6-5; 10 positions match TRBD2. This CDR3 region has 15 residues. The germline gives CDR1 MNHEY, CDR2 SVGAGI. The V and J ends lost 4 bases and 1 base, in that order; junction bases with no gene match: 2. CDR3 sequence reads: CASSWTSGGTDTQYF. Written as DNA, the CDR3 is TGTGCCAGCAGTTGGACTAGCGGAGGCACAGATACGCAGTATTTT.

The chain joins TRBV6-6 to TRBJ2-2, with D possibly TRBD1 on 5 matching bases. CDR1 is MNHNY and CDR2 is SVGAGI in the germline V gene (reference sequence). Trimming removed 2 bases from V and 2 bases from J, with 9 bases in between. The CDR3 sequence is 15 residues long. The CDR3 spells CASSYGAVNTGELFF. CDR3 in DNA: TGTGCCAGCAGTTACGGGGCGGTAAACACCGGGGAGCTGTTTTTT.